The next 5 T cell receptor beta chains were all read from a single sample in a study of tumor-infiltrating lymphocytes in primary liver carcinoma. TCR beta cDNA was reverse-transcribed from 500 to 550 ng of total RNA. The reaction used a constant-region primer and ProtoScript II reverse transcriptase. Slightly modified ARM-PCR served as the procedure for the TCR beta libraries. These libraries came from three rounds of nested multiplex PCR. For around 9 cycles apiece, the opening two PCR rounds ran with TRBV1-TRBV30 forward primers and a C-beta reverse primer. TCRdb passed the multiplex PCR reads through MiXCR, listing each CDR3 protein once. The table records some 100,000 distinct CDR3 sequences, under 70% of them present only once. Investigators took RNA and DNA out together from roughly 21-30 mg of unsorted bulk tissue. Source material: liver tumor tissue from sampling region 2. The subset is: tumor region T2, inferior pole. All receptors derive from a woman aged 55-75 years with primary liver carcinoma and hepatitis B virus infection.

On this clonotype: An end of the junction differs from the germline gene, which may be a read error. The rearrangement joins TRBV29-1 to TRBJ2-2; TRBD2 might be the D (6 bases). CDR3 length: 13 residues. The germline CDR1 and CDR2 sequences are SQVTM and ANQGSEA. This chain's CDR3 is CSVTGHSGGKLFF. The CDR3 DNA reads TGTAGCGTCACGGGGCACTCGGGCGGGAAGCTGTTCTTT.

With respect to this clonotype: The junction differs from germline at one of its ends, possibly a read error. The chain couples TRBV29-1 to TRBJ2-1; 14 bases map to TRBD2. This CDR3 is 14 amino acids long. From germline, CDR1 is SQVTM and CDR2 ANQGSEA. The CDR3 spells CSALGLAGVSEQLF. The DNA of the CDR3 is TGCAGCGCCCTGGGACTAGCGGGAGTAAGTGAGCAGCTCTTC.

Worth noting for this clonotype: An end of the junction does not agree with germline; a read error may underlie this. The chain is built from TRBV28 and TRBJ2-3; TRBD1 matches at 10 bases. The CDR3 extends over 21 amino acids. The V gene's germline CDR1 is MDHEN and CDR2 SYDVKM. CDR3 residues: CANSLEMDRGGTITNTDTQYF. CDR3 bases: TGTGCCAACAGTTTAGAGATGGACAGGGGGGGAACTATAACCAACACGGATACGCAGTATTTT.

V is TRBV6-2 or TRBV6-3 and J is TRBJ1-1, with 8 nucleotides matching TRBD1. Germline assignment: CDR1 MNHEY and CDR2 SVGEGT. After removal of 10 bases from V and 8 bases from J, the junction contained 6 bases not matched to a gene. The CDR3 extends over 11 amino acids. As DNA, the CDR3 is TGTGCCATAGGGGGACAGGCCGAAGCTTTCTTT. Its protein is CAIGGQAEAFF.

This chain uses TRBV11-2 with TRBJ2-7; 9 bases are shared with TRBD2. This CDR3 has 16 amino acids. Germline V CDR1 and CDR2: SGHAT, FQNNGV. The CDR3 reads CVGSQHSGTSNYEQYF. CDR3 DNA: TGTGTCGGTAGCCAACATTCGGGGACTAGCAACTACGAGCAGTACTTC.